Below, 10 T cell receptor beta chains from the same sample are listed, as sequenced in a study of CD8 T cells in ankylosing spondylitis. One entry per CDR3 protein results from TCRdb running MiXCR on the 5' RACE reads. The table has 300,000 to 350,000 distinct CDR3 sequences, under 25% seen once. Sample: blood, either unsorted or a sorted T cell fraction (not recorded which). The receptors originated from a female donor with ankylosing spondylitis or in good health (not recorded which).

This clonotype was detected only a few times. The rearrangement links TRBV20-1 to TRBJ1-2, with D uncertain. The CDR3 spans 15 residues. CDR1 is DFQATT and CDR2 is SNEGSKA in the germline V gene (reference sequence). Trimming shortened V by 5 bases and J by 2 bases, and 18 bases separated the two germline ends. This chain's CDR3 is CSAFLPWGENYGYTF. The DNA for the CDR3 is TGCAGTGCTTTCCTACCGTGGGGAGAGAACTATGGCTACACCTTC.

The chain couples TRBV20-1 to TRBJ2-5; D gene uncertain. CDR1 DFQATT and CDR2 SNEGSKA come from the germline V gene (reference sequence). V was pared by 8 bases and J by 5 bases, with 12 bases between. This CDR3 has 11 amino acids. CDR3 nucleotide sequence: TGCAGTTCCCGGATGGGTGAGACCCAGTACTTC. Amino acids: CSSRMGETQYF.

The J gene is TRBJ1-1, the V gene TRBV7-9; D is undetermined. The CDR3 consists of 16 residues. Germline V gene data show CDR1 as SEHNR and CDR2 as FQNEAQ (reference sequence). V was clipped by 1 base and J by 3 bases, with 15 bases between them. CDR3 amino acids: CASSLDRSAGDTEAFF. The CDR3 DNA reads TGTGCCAGCAGCTTAGATCGGTCTGCCGGGGACACTGAAGCTTTCTTT.

As to this clonotype: An end of the junction does not agree with germline; a read error may underlie this. This chain links TRBV7-7 with TRBJ2-5; D gene unclear. Germline V gene lookup returns CDR1 SSHAT and CDR2 FNYEAQ (reference sequence). The CDR3 has 13 residues. The CDR3 region is CASSLGPDKTQYF. DNA for the CDR3: TGTGCTAGCAGCTTAGGTCCTGATAAGACCCAGTACTTC.

V gene TRBV4-3 combines with J gene TRBJ1-6; D is ambiguous. The CDR3 loop spans 15 amino acids. Between the trimmed V and J ends, which lost 4 bases and 14 bases, there was a span of 21 bases. CDR1 LGHNA and CDR2 YSLEER come from the germline V gene. The CDR3 sequence: CASSRDSLFNSALHF. DNA of the CDR3: TGCGCCAGCAGCCGAGATTCACTATTTAATTCGGCCCTCCACTTT.

This clonotype came up many times. The genes are TRBV12-3 or TRBV12-4 and TRBJ1-2; D perhaps matches TRBD1 (5 bases). Trimming took off 3 bases at V and 1 base at J, with 18 bases between the two ends. This CDR3 region has 17 residues. This chain's CDR3 is CASSFLNWDHYNYGYTF. CDR3 coding DNA: TGTGCCAGCAGTTTCCTTAATTGGGACCATTATAACTATGGCTACACCTTC.

The rearrangement uses TRBV20-1 and TRBJ2-2, with D possibly TRBD2 on 6 matching bases. The CDR3 contains 15 residues. V shed 1 base and J shed 5 bases, with 14 bases lying between them. Germline CDR1 reads DFQATT; CDR2 reads SNEGSKA (reference sequence). CDR3 nucleotides: TGCAGTGCTAGAGCTACGCCTGGGAGGACCGGGGAGCTGTTTTTT. As protein: CSARATPGRTGELFF.

This clonotype came up many times. The rearrangement links TRBV20-1 to TRBJ2-5; 13 nucleotides align to TRBD2. The CDR3 spans 16 residues. With V trimmed by 3 bases and J by 4 bases, 8 bases remained unmatched. Germline loops: CDR1 DFQATT, CDR2 SNEGSKA (reference sequence). CDR3 coding DNA: TGCAGTGCTAGCCCGATTGGACTAGCGGGGGTAGAGACCCAGTACTTC. Its translation: CSASPIGLAGVETQYF.

This clonotype has a handful of counts. The J gene is TRBJ1-2, the V gene TRBV29-1, with D possibly TRBD1 on 5 matching bases. Between the trimmed V and J ends, which lost 4 bases and 3 bases, there was a span of 9 bases. Looked up from germline, CDR1 is SQVTM and CDR2 is ANQGSEA. CDR3 length equals 12 residues. As DNA, the CDR3 is TGCAGCGTTGGGGACGGAGACTATGGCTACACCTTC. Translated: CSVGDGDYGYTF.

This chain connects TRBV12-3 or TRBV12-4 to TRBJ2-6, with D possibly matching TRBD2 (6 bases). The V end lost 4 bases, the J end lost 0 bases, and 16 bases lay between the germline ends. The CDR3 is 18 amino acids. CDR3 sequence (DNA): TGTGCCAGCAGTTCTCGGGTCCGGGGGATCTCTGGGGCCAACGTCCTGACTTTC. It translates to CASSSRVRGISGANVLTF.